These T cell receptor beta chains were read from a single sample in a study of cytomegalovirus exposure and HLA in healthy donors. Sequencing was performed with immunoSEQ multiplex PCR; in TCRdb, only in-frame clones are kept and a portion is missing. The sample holds around 180,000 clones, over 65% seen once. What was sequenced was PBMCs. The source of these receptors is a man aged 55 to 70 in good health and CMV-seronegative. Each CDR3 is given without its conserved first and last residue.

j_call: TRBJ1-3
v_call: TRBV7-8
cdr3_aa: ASSARQGLGGNTIY

j_call: TRBJ2-1
v_call: TRBV6-1
cdr3_aa: ASRDRGSYNEQF

j_call: TRBJ2-1
v_call: TRBV15
cdr3_aa: ATSWDRSVNEQF

j_call: TRBJ2-7
v_call: TRBV5-6
cdr3_aa: ASTIGGVGSVGEQY

j_call: TRBJ1-2
v_call: TRBV4-3
cdr3_aa: ASSQDQGLGYT

j_call: TRBJ2-7
v_call: TRBV6-1
cdr3_aa: ASSERRTGGFLNYEQY

j_call: TRBJ2-1
v_call: TRBV18
cdr3_aa: ASSPTRGKQF

j_call: TRBJ2-7
v_call: TRBV9
cdr3_aa: ASSVGQLPPYEQY

j_call: TRBJ2-7
v_call: TRBV7-9
cdr3_aa: ASSLAGRPYEQY

j_call: TRBJ1-2
v_call: TRBV4-2
cdr3_aa: ASSQEHANYGYT

j_call: TRBJ2-5
v_call: TRBV7-2
cdr3_aa: ASSSQGTSRETQY

j_call: TRBJ2-7
v_call: TRBV5-4
cdr3_aa: ASSPPPGQGGNEQY

j_call: TRBJ2-7
v_call: TRBV7-6
cdr3_aa: ASSLQAVGGSLYEQY